This T cell receptor (beta chain) was captured in a study of T cells in Graves' hyperthyroidism and ophthalmopathy. This clonotype came up a few times. Its antigen is unknown. Amplified TCR beta CDR3 regions derived from RNA transcripts. A first-round RT-PCR of the TCR CDR3 used the HTBI primer set. One entry per CDR3 protein, called by TCRdb with MiXCR from the multiplex PCR reads. The table records over 350,000 distinct CDR3 sequences, about 18% of them present only once. Study-level results: Blood also held most thyroid clonotypes expanded beyond 0.001.

In the ophthalmopathy cohort, Clinical Activity Score was at least 3, NOSPECS grade at least 4, and duration under 3 months. Exclusion criteria comprised uncontrolled infection, other autoimmune disease, pregnancy or lactation. Diagnoses used clinical symptoms, serum thyroxine and TRAb, thyroid ultrasound and orbital computed tomography. The TCR was taken from a man between 18 and 35 years old with Graves' ophthalmopathy. Sequencing was done on a sample of blood.

This chain's CDR3 is CASSQEGSGGAGYEQYF. For the CDR3, the DNA is TGTGCCAGCAGCCAAGAGGGCAGCGGGGGGGCTGGGTACGAGCAGTACTTC. The rearrangement links TRBV3-1 to TRBJ2-7, with 10 positions matching TRBD2. CDR3 length: 17 residues. Trimming took 0 bases from V and 4 from J; bases not matched to a gene: 9. Germline V gene lookup returns CDR1 LGHDT and CDR2 YNNKEL (reference sequence).